A selection of T cell receptor beta chains follows, all from one sample in a study of control samples from healthy donors and cancer patients. Only in-frame clones appear in the TCRdb table, and some are missing; sequencing was by immunoSEQ multiplex PCR. The sample lists fewer than 200,000 clones, 80% to 90% seen once, with 4% to 6% in the top ten. Sequencing was performed on blood. The receptors stem from a woman in her thirties in good health. CDR3s include the opening cysteine and the closing phenylalanine or tryptophan. The D gene is left open where the match is weak. Size is stated for part of the rows, as once, few or many counts, or as a class when the clone is expanded.

TRBJ1-1 many TRBV24-1 TRBD1 CATTGGDTEAFF TGTGCCACGACAGGGGGGGACACTGAAGCTTTCTTT
TRBJ1-4 . TRBV28 . CASSLESQGSHLPNEKLFF TGTGCCAGCAGTCTCGAGTCCCAGGGGAGTCATTTACCTAATGAAAAACTGTTTTTT
TRBJ2-7 . TRBV15 . CATSRVGASANYEQYF TGTGCCACCAGCAGAGTTGGGGCTAGCGCGAACTACGAGCAGTACTTC
TRBJ1-1 . TRBV9 . CASRRGSTRNTEAFF TGTGCCAGCAGAAGGGGGTCCACGAGAAACACTGAAGCTTTCTTT
TRBJ1-1 once TRBV28 . CASGPLGGLAFF TGTGCCAGCGGCCCGTTAGGGGGATTAGCTTTCTTT
TRBJ2-3 . TRBV2 . CASSQTTTGYTDTQYF TGTGCCAGCAGTCAAACAACCACAGGGTACACAGATACGCAGTATTTT
TRBJ1-2 . TRBV24-1 . CATSDLNNNYGYTF TGTGCCACCAGTGATTTGAATAATAACTATGGCTACACCTTC
TRBJ2-5 . TRBV19 . CASSSTGFRETQYF TGTGCCAGTAGTTCAACCGGGTTCAGGGAGACCCAGTACTTC
TRBJ1-1 . TRBV19 . CASSHMTGNTEAFF TGTGCCAGTAGCCATATGACAGGGAACACTGAAGCTTTCTTT
TRBJ2-3 . TRBV7-9 . CASSLALATTDTQYF TGTGCCAGCAGCTTAGCGCTAGCCACCACAGATACGCAGTATTTT
TRBJ2-7 . TRBV10-2 . CASSDSGRGSYEQYF TGCGCCAGCAGTGATTCTGGAAGGGGATCCTACGAGCAGTACTTC
TRBJ1-1 few TRBV2 . CASSEHTEAFF TGTGCCAGCAGTGAACACACTGAAGCTTTCTTT
TRBJ1-1 few TRBV2 . CASTYEGEAFF TGTGCCAGCACGTACGAGGGTGAAGCTTTCTTT
TRBJ1-2 . TRBV4-1 TRBD1 CASSQSGGGYGYTF TGCGCCAGCAGCCAGTCAGGGGGTGGCTATGGCTACACCTTC
TRBJ2-2 . TRBV5-4 . CASSPWTGELFF TGTGCCAGCAGCCCGTGGACCGGGGAGCTGTTTTTT
TRBJ1-5 . TRBV28 TRBD1 CASSSPGQGKNQPQHF TGTGCCAGCAGTTCCCCGGGACAGGGAAAGAATCAGCCCCAGCATTTT
TRBJ2-1 . TRBV6-6 TRBD2 CASSSGRGQFF TGTGCCAGCAGTTCCGGGAGGGGGCAGTTCTTC
TRBJ2-5 . TRBV10-3 TRBD2 CAISARGAGQETQYF TGTGCCATCAGTGCTAGAGGAGCGGGACAAGAGACCCAGTACTTC
TRBJ2-5 few TRBV19 . CASSMGQGRETQYF TGTGCCAGTAGTATGGGGCAGGGGAGGGAGACCCAGTACTTC
TRBJ1-1 . TRBV12-3/TRBV12-4 . CASSFWQATEAFF TGTGCCAGCAGTTTCTGGCAGGCCACTGAAGCTTTCTTT
TRBJ2-2 few TRBV18 TRBD2 CASSQGGRSTGELFF TGTGCCAGCTCACAGGGCGGGAGGAGCACCGGGGAGCTGTTTTTT
TRBJ2-2 . TRBV6-4 . CASSSGPSGELFF TGTGCCAGCAGTTCGGGTCCCTCCGGGGAGCTGTTTTTT
TRBJ2-7 . TRBV6-5 . CASSEVMLTGWKYF TGTGCCAGCTCCGAGGTGATGCTTACAGGGTGGAAGTACTTC
TRBJ2-7 once TRBV28 TRBD1 CASGSTGGWHEQYF TGTGCCAGCGGATCTACAGGGGGCTGGCACGAGCAGTACTTC
TRBJ1-2 once TRBV28 TRBD1 CASSPQGALGYTF TGTGCCAGCAGCCCTCAGGGGGCGCTGGGCTACACCTTC
TRBJ2-3 . TRBV5-1 . CASSLAHSTDTQYF TGCGCCAGCAGCTTGGCCCACTCCACAGATACGCAGTATTTT
TRBJ1-1 . TRBV19 TRBD1 CASSITGGGTEAFF TGTGCCAGTAGTATAACAGGGGGCGGCACTGAAGCTTTCTTT
TRBJ1-5 . TRBV5-1 . CASSPGGGNSQPQHF TGCGCCAGCAGCCCTGGAGGAGGGAATAGTCAGCCCCAGCATTTT
TRBJ2-1 . TRBV27 . CASSSPYMNEQFF TGTGCCAGCAGTTCCCCATATATGAATGAGCAGTTCTTC
TRBJ2-1 . TRBV19 . CASSRQGPYNEQFF TGTGCCAGTAGTAGGCAGGGCCCGTACAATGAGCAGTTCTTC
TRBJ1-3 . TRBV4-1 TRBD1 CASSPSGQRSGNSGNTIYF TGCGCCAGCAGCCCCTCGGGACAGCGGAGCGGGAACTCTGGAAACACCATATATTTT
TRBJ2-7 . TRBV27 TRBD2 CASSWTGGSEQYF TGTGCCAGCAGTTGGACGGGGGGTTCCGAGCAGTACTTC
TRBJ1-3 . TRBV6-5 . CASTPRPGIGNTIYF TGTGCCAGCACCCCTCGTCCAGGGATTGGAAACACCATATATTTT
TRBJ1-4 . TRBV19 . CASSIVGGGEKLFF TGTGCCAGTAGTATAGTCGGCGGAGGTGAAAAACTGTTTTTT
TRBJ1-1 . TRBV18 . CASSGGVNTEAFF TGTGCCAGCTCAGGGGGGGTGAACACTGAAGCTTTCTTT
TRBJ2-2 . TRBV28 TRBD2 CASMGLAGAVITGELFF TGTGCCAGCATGGGGCTAGCGGGAGCGGTTATCACCGGGGAGCTGTTTTTT
TRBJ1-2 . TRBV3-1/TRBV3-2 . CASSQVRENGYTF TGTGCCAGCAGCCAAGTCAGGGAGAATGGCTACACCTTC
TRBJ1-5 . TRBV12-3/TRBV12-4 . CASSLGGEQPQHF TGTGCCAGCAGTCTTGGGGGGGAACAGCCCCAGCATTTT
TRBJ2-3 . TRBV5-1 TRBD2 CASSLRLAGESDTQYF TGCGCCAGCAGCTTGAGGCTAGCGGGGGAATCAGATACGCAGTATTTT
TRBJ1-1 . TRBV5-6 . CASSLRLGMNTEAFF TGTGCCAGCAGCTTGAGGCTGGGCATGAACACTGAAGCTTTCTTT
TRBJ1-4 . TRBV19 . CASTLNANEKLFF TGTGCCAGTACCCTGAACGCTAACGAAAAACTGTTTTTT
TRBJ2-3 . TRBV19 TRBD2 CAREAGGFTDTQYF TGTGCCAGGGAAGCGGGGGGTTTCACAGATACGCAGTATTTT
TRBJ2-1 . TRBV28 . CASSFDRVQGNEQFF TGTGCCAGCAGTTTTGACCGGGTCCAGGGCAATGAGCAGTTCTTC
TRBJ2-5 . TRBV28 . CASSLQETQYF TGTGCCAGCAGTTTGCAAGAGACCCAGTACTTC
TRBJ1-3 once TRBV7-8 TRBD1 CASSHRGSGNTIYF TGTGCCAGCAGCCACAGGGGCTCTGGAAACACCATATATTTT
TRBJ2-1 . TRBV7-9 . CASSLLRPSSYNEQFF TGTGCCAGCAGCTTACTCCGCCCTAGCTCCTACAATGAGCAGTTCTTC
TRBJ2-4 . TRBV5-1 . CASSMSVGEGNIQYF TGCGCCAGCAGCATGTCCGTGGGAGAGGGAAACATTCAGTACTTC
TRBJ2-5 . TRBV4-1 . CASSQTPRRQQETQYF TGCGCCAGCAGCCAGACCCCGAGGAGACAACAAGAGACCCAGTACTTC
TRBJ2-1 once TRBV7-9 . CASSLGTANEQFF TGTGCCAGCAGCTTGGGTACGGCCAATGAGCAGTTCTTC
TRBJ2-1 . TRBV6-5 TRBD2 CASTSGSSAEQFF TGTGCCAGCACTAGCGGGAGCTCCGCTGAGCAGTTCTTC
TRBJ1-6 once TRBV2 . CASNGARGDNSPLHF TGTGCCAGCAATGGGGCCAGGGGAGATAATTCACCCCTCCACTTT